These 24 T cell receptor beta chains share one sample of origin, sequenced in a study of T cell responses to AZD1222 COVID-19 vaccine. The method was immunoSEQ multiplex PCR; TCRdb's version includes in-frame clones alone and lacks a portion of them. The sample holds approximately 50,000 clones, 80% seen once. The starting material was peripheral blood, obtained 28 days after the second AZD1222 dose. These receptors were obtained from an adult who received the AZD1222 COVID-19 vaccine.

The V call is TRBV12-2, the J call TRBJ2-3; the table's D call, TRBD1, was not checked against the DNA. TRBV12-2 is designated a pseudogene. The CDR3 consists of 14 residues. CDR3 nucleotide sequence: TGTGCAAGTCGCACCGGGACAGGGTCAGATACGCAGTATTTT. Translated: CASRTGTGSDTQYF.

The V call is TRBV5-1, the J call TRBJ1-2; no clear D. The germline gives CDR1 SGHRS, CDR2 YFSETQ. The CDR3 loop spans 13 amino acids. V lost 0 bases and J 5 bases, leaving 8 bases between the germline ends. DNA of the CDR3: TGCGCCAGCAGCTTGGGCGGCCGTTATGGCTACACCTTC. Protein product: CASSLGGRYGYTF.

V gene TRBV11-3 combines with J gene TRBJ1-1; a possible D gene is TRBD1 (6 bases). The CDR3 consists of 13 residues. Germline V gene lookup returns CDR1 SGHNT and CDR2 YENEEA. Trimming cost V 4 bases and J 4 bases, with 10 bases left between them. DNA for the CDR3: TGTGCCAGCAGCTCCGAGACAGGCACTGAAGCTTTCTTT. Amino acids: CASSSETGTEAFF.

V usage is TRBV5-1 and J usage is TRBJ2-7; 7 bases are shared with TRBD1. Trimming cost V 4 bases and J 4 bases; bases outside gene matches: 5. Germline lookup yields CDR1 SGHRS and CDR2 YFSETQ. The CDR3 spans 13 residues. The CDR3 loop is CASSIGTEYEQYV. The CDR3 DNA reads TGCGCCAGCAGCATAGGGACAGAGTACGAGCAGTACGTC.

The chain joins TRBV7-2 to TRBJ1-3; D is undetermined. The germline CDR1 and CDR2 sequences are SGHTA and FQGNSA. Deletions cut 1 base from V and 4 bases from J, with 8 bases between. The CDR3 extends over 14 amino acids. CDR3: CASSLVDGGNTIYF. CDR3 coding DNA: TGTGCCAGCAGCTTAGTGGACGGAGGAAACACCATATATTTT.

This clone appeared a few times. The CDR3 bases are TGTGCCAGTAGGGGGGTAGGTGGGGCCAACGTCCTGACTTTC. Amino acids: CASRGVGGANVLTF. The rearrangement links TRBV19 to TRBJ2-6; D is perhaps TRBD1 or TRBD2 (5 bases each). CDR3 length: 14 amino acids. The V end lost 6 bases, the J end lost 3 bases, and 9 bases lay between the germline ends. Per germline, CDR1 LNHDA and CDR2 SQIVND (reference sequence).

This chain joins TRBV28 and TRBJ1-2, with TRBD1 matching 9 bases. This CDR3 spans 14 amino acids. Germline loops: CDR1 MDHEN, CDR2 SYDVKM. V lost 5 bases and J lost 4; bases outside the gene matches: 5. The CDR3 spells CASSPGQGSYGYTF. The CDR3 DNA reads as TGTGCCAGCAGTCCAGGACAGGGGAGCTATGGCTACACCTTC.

The chain combines TRBV2 with TRBJ2-7, with 7 bases fitting TRBD1. Germline lookup yields CDR1 SNHLY and CDR2 FYNNEI. CDR3 size: 14 residues. J gave up 3 bases and V 2 bases, and 4 bases lay outside the gene matches. The CDR3: CASSEPGQSYEQYV. CDR3 sequence (DNA): TGTGCCAGCAGTGAACCGGGACAGAGCTACGAGCAGTACGTC.

The rearrangement joins TRBV7-2 to TRBJ2-2; 7 positions match TRBD1. The CDR3 is 15 residues long. The germline V gene encodes CDR1 SGHTA and CDR2 FQGNSA. The ends lost 5 bases at V and 7 bases at J; junction bases unmatched: 10. CDR3 sequence: CASSRTGASGGELFF. In DNA form, the CDR3 reads TGTGCCAGCAGCCGGACAGGCGCCTCCGGCGGGGAGCTGTTTTTT.

The chain is built from TRBV5-1 and TRBJ1-4, with D uncertain. The CDR3 length is 14 residues. Trimming removed 1 base from V and 7 bases from J, with 11 bases in between. Germline values: CDR1 SGHRS, CDR2 YFSETQ. CDR3 nucleotides: TGCGCCAGCAGCTTGAGGGTTGGAGGTGAAAAACTGTTTTTT. It encodes CASSLRVGGEKLFF.

This clone was observed a single time. The chain employs TRBV6-5 and TRBJ1-2; 9 nucleotides match TRBD1. CDR1 and CDR2 from the germline V gene are MNHEY and SVGAGI. CDR3 size: 15 residues. V shed 5 bases, J shed 4 bases, and the junction held 8 bases outside the gene matches. For the CDR3, the DNA is TGTGCCAGCAGTAAACAACAGGGGGCTGCCTATGGCTACACCTTC. Translated, it gives CASSKQQGAAYGYTF.

The chain is built from TRBV28 and TRBJ2-3; D may be TRBD2 (5 bases). The CDR3 is 13 amino acids. The ends were cut back, 3 bases at V and 7 bases at J, with 11 bases in the middle. Germline-derived CDR1 and CDR2 are MDHEN and SYDVKM. CDR3 loop: CASSFRTVNTQYF. The CDR3 DNA reads as TGTGCCAGCAGTTTCAGGACTGTAAATACGCAGTATTTT.

The chain uses TRBV7-2 and TRBJ1-1; 7 positions agree with TRBD1. Losses at the gene ends were 7 bases for V and 0 bases for J; bases not matched to a gene: 5. The CDR3 length is 14 residues. Germline assignment: CDR1 SGHTA and CDR2 FQGNSA. The DNA for the CDR3 is TGTGCCAGCAAAGGACAGGTCATGAACACTGAAGCTTTCTTT. Amino acid sequence: CASKGQVMNTEAFF.

This clone occurred a few times. The J gene is TRBJ1-2, the V gene TRBV12-3 or TRBV12-4; 7 bases map to TRBD1. The CDR3 is 13 amino acids. The junction had 6 bases not matched to a gene; V was cut back by 6 bases and J by 5 bases. The CDR3 sequence is CASSPGGSYGYTF. CDR3 sequence (DNA): TGTGCCAGCAGCCCAGGGGGGAGTTATGGCTACACCTTC.

This clone was counted a few times. The chain has TRBV6-6 and TRBJ2-4; tentatively, D is TRBD2 (6 bases). The length of the CDR3 is 19 residues. Germline lookup yields CDR1 MNHNY and CDR2 SVGAGI (reference sequence). V was clipped by 5 bases and J by 0 bases, with 23 bases between them. CDR3 sequence: CASSRITRGTSLAKNIQYF. DNA of the CDR3: TGTGCCAGCAGTCGAATTACCCGTGGGACTTCACTAGCCAAAAACATTCAGTACTTC.

The chain is built from TRBV6-5 and TRBJ1-6, with a weak D call TRBD1 (6 bases). Trimming shortened V by 5 bases and J by 0 bases, and 8 bases separated the two germline ends. Germline V gene data show CDR1 as MNHEY and CDR2 as SVGAGI. The CDR3 spans 15 residues. Written as DNA, the CDR3 is TGTGCCAGCAGTCGGACAGCCTCCTATAATTCACCCCTCCACTTT. Protein product: CASSRTASYNSPLHF.

This clone was observed once. The CDR3 loop reads CASSKGLAGLSYEQYF. CDR3 coding DNA: TGTGCCAGCAGCAAGGGACTAGCGGGGTTGTCCTACGAGCAGTACTTC. This chain connects TRBV3-1 (or the pseudogene TRBV3-2) to TRBJ2-7; 13 bases align to TRBD2. Germline lookup yields CDR1 LGHDT and CDR2 YNNKEL (reference sequence). Losses at the gene ends were 5 bases for V and 1 base for J; bases not matched to a gene: 5. The CDR3 length is 16 residues.

The V gene is TRBV14, the J gene TRBJ1-2; 8 bases map to TRBD1. The CDR3 is 16 residues long. CDR1 SGHDN and CDR2 FVKESK come from the germline V gene. After removal of 4 bases from V and 0 bases from J, the junction contained 7 bases not matched to a gene. The CDR3 protein is CASSPGTGPSNYGYTF. The CDR3, as DNA: TGTGCCAGCAGCCCCGGGACAGGCCCCTCTAACTATGGCTACACCTTC.

The chain uses TRBV5-4 and TRBJ2-1, with 12 nucleotides matching TRBD2. Per germline, CDR1 SGHNT and CDR2 YYREEE (reference sequence). Trimming took 3 bases from V and 9 from J; bases not matched to a gene: 7. The CDR3 extends over 15 amino acids. The CDR3 is CASSSGLAGWGEQFF. The DNA of the CDR3 is TGTGCCAGCAGCTCGGGACTAGCGGGCTGGGGTGAGCAGTTCTTC.

The chain employs TRBV28 and TRBJ2-1, with D possibly being TRBD1 (5 bases). Trimming removed 3 bases at V and 6 bases at J, with 9 bases between. The V gene's germline CDR1 is MDHEN and CDR2 SYDVKM. The CDR3 consists of 13 residues. The CDR3 DNA follows: TGTGCCAGCAGTTTGGGGCTTCGCAATGAGCAGTTCTTC. It translates to CASSLGLRNEQFF. Full variable domain (missing parts from reference TRBV28 and TRBJ2-1): DVKVTQSSRYLVKRTGEKVFLECVQDMDHENMFWYRQDPGLGLRLIYFSYDVKMKEKGDIPEGYSVSREKKERFSLILESASTNQTSMYLCASSLGLRNEQFFGPGTRLTVL.

This clone was counted once. This chain connects TRBV6-2 or TRBV6-3 to TRBJ1-1; D call uncertain. CDR1 and CDR2 from the germline V gene are MNHEY and SVGEGT. Trimming took 2 bases from V and 5 from J, leaving 9 bases between them. The CDR3 is 13 residues long. In DNA form, the CDR3 reads TGTGCCAGCAGTTACATGCAGTTAACTGAAGCTTTCTTT. The encoded protein is CASSYMQLTEAFF.

V gene TRBV6-2 or TRBV6-3 combines with J gene TRBJ2-5; 9 bases map to TRBD1. Germline lookup yields CDR1 MNHEY and CDR2 SVGEGT. Trimming at V came to 6 bases and at J to 5 bases, leaving 7 bases not matched to a gene. CDR3 size: 14 residues. The CDR3, as DNA: TGTGCCAGCAGCCTACAGGGGGCAGGGGAGACCCAGTACTTC. Its translation: CASSLQGAGETQYF.

V gene TRBV9 combines with J gene TRBJ1-1; no reliable D call. Germline values: CDR1 SGDLS, CDR2 YYNGEE. The CDR3 loop spans 13 amino acids. The germline V and J ends were trimmed by 0 bases and 5 bases, with 8 bases remaining between them. The CDR3 nucleotides read TGTGCCAGCAGCGTAGGGCGGGGTACTGAAGCTTTCTTT. Translating gives CASSVGRGTEAFF.

The rearrangement joins TRBV18 to TRBJ2-2, with D perhaps TRBD2 (6 bases). The CDR3 is 15 amino acids. The germline V gene has CDR1 KGHSH and CDR2 LQKENI. V lost 3 bases and J lost 5, with 13 bases in between. In DNA, the CDR3 is TGTGCCAGCTCACCGGCGGGACTCTGGACCGGGGAGCTGTTTTTT. This translates into CASSPAGLWTGELFF.